Listed below are T cell receptor beta chains from one sample, sequenced in a study of blood T cell repertoires in COVID-19. The method was immunoSEQ multiplex PCR; TCRdb's version includes in-frame clones alone and lacks a portion of them. The sample contains tens of thousands of clones, roughly four fifths of which appear only once. Material for sequencing was peripheral blood. These receptors all stem from an older man with COVID-19, enrolled during active disease. Both conserved end residues are part of each CDR3. A D gene is named only where the DNA matches it firmly.

TRBV28	NA	TRBJ2-7	CASSIVTTYEQYF
TRBV27	NA	TRBJ1-1	CASSAREGMAFF
TRBV10-3	TRBD2	TRBJ2-1	CAIKDLAGDNEQFF
TRBV28	NA	TRBJ1-6	CASSLKTEGTSPLHF
TRBV7-2	NA	TRBJ2-5	CASSYQGKETQYF
TRBV6-2/TRBV6-3	TRBD2	TRBJ2-3	CASSYERGSGRYTQYF
TRBV9	NA	TRBJ2-2	CASSVQADATGELFF
TRBV4-3	NA	TRBJ1-2	CASSQEGAGSPYGYTF
TRBV6-5	NA	TRBJ1-5	CASSYSRRDQPQHF
TRBV5-4	TRBD2	TRBJ2-7	CASSTRLAAGKGSYEQYF
TRBV4-1	TRBD1	TRBJ1-2	CASSQKPEGQGALNYGYTF
TRBV6-5	NA	TRBJ1-3	CASCPWRTGNTIYF
TRBV6-5	NA	TRBJ1-2	CASSYSVSGGGYGYTF
TRBV27	NA	TRBJ2-6	CASSLSRGNSGANVLTF
TRBV7-2	TRBD2	TRBJ2-3	CASSLATSGRDTQYF
TRBV7-3	TRBD2	TRBJ2-1	CASSLLLAGRGFHEQFF
TRBV7-3	TRBD1	TRBJ2-2	CASSLRGQGTGELFF
TRBV7-7	NA	TRBJ2-6	CASSPITGLPLSGANVLTF
TRBV7-2	TRBD1	TRBJ1-1	CASSEQGAWTEAFF
TRBV30	NA	TRBJ1-1	CAWSGLTVEAFF
TRBV6-1	NA	TRBJ2-7	CASSDNYEQYF
TRBV30	TRBD2	TRBJ2-5	CAWSVRLAGGQETQYF
TRBV10-3	TRBD2	TRBJ2-1	CAISQGTSGRVSYNEQFF
TRBV29-1	TRBD1	TRBJ2-2	CSVGTGSTGELFF
TRBV7-8	TRBD1	TRBJ1-1	CASSRDRDTEAFF